The present T cell receptor (beta chain) was sequenced within a study of T cells in Graves' hyperthyroidism and ophthalmopathy. Whole-study results and caveats: Blood also showed most of the thyroid clonotypes that were expanded above 0.001. Separating ophthalmopathy from stable hyperthyroidism was achieved by a 13 V-J model.

Regarding this clonotype: Its antigen remains unknown.

Amplification yielded TCR beta CDR3 regions, with RNA transcripts as the source. The HTBI primer set was used in a first-round RT-PCR of the TCR CDR3. TCRdb reprocessed the multiplex PCR reads with MiXCR, giving one entry per CDR3 protein. Of approximately 690,000 distinct CDR3 sequences listed, about 20% are singletons. The sample taken for sequencing was blood. This sequence originates from a man aged 25 to 40 with Graves' ophthalmopathy.

The CDR3 loop is CSARDAGLAGSYNEQFF. CDR3 in DNA: TGCAGTGCTAGAGATGCCGGACTAGCAGGCTCCTACAATGAGCAGTTCTTC. This chain joins TRBV20-1 and TRBJ2-1, with 8 nucleotides matching TRBD2. The junction had 7 bases not matched to a gene; V was cut back by 0 bases and J by 0 bases. The germline V gene encodes CDR1 DFQATT and CDR2 SNEGSKA (reference sequence). This CDR3 spans 17 amino acids.